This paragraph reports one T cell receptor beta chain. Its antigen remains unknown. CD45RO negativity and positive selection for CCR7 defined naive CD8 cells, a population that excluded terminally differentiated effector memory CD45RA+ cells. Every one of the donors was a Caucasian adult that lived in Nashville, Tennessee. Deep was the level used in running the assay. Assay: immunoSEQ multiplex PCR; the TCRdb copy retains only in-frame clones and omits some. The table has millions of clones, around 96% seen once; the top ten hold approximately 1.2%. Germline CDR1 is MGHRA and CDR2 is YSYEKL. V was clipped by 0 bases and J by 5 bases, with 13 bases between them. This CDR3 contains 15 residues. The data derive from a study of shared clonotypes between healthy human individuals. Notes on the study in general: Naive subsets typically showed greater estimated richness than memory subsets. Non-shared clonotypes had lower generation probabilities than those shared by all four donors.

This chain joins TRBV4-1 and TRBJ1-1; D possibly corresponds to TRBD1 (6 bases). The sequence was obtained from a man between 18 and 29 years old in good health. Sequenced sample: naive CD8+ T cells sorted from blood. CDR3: CASSQEGGRYTEAFF. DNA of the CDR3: TGCGCCAGCAGCCAAGAAGGGGGAAGGTATACTGAAGCTTTCTTT.